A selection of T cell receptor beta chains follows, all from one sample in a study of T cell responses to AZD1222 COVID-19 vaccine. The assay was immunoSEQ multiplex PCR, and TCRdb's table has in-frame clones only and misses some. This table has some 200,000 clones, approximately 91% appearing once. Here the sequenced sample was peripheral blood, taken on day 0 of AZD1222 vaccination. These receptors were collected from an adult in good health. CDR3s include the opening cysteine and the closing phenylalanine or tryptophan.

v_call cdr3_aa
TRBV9 CASSVAVSSYEQYF
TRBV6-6 CASRAGQGNNSPLHF
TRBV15 CATSRDNFGGFNYGYTF
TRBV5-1 CASSSRTANYGYTF
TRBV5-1 CASSLRTPYQETQYF
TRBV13 CASSPGLAGPNTGELFF
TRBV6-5 CATSTDRGYGYTF
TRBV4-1 CASSSLKGSGSPPRREQYF
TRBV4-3 CASSQDTSGGGNEQFF
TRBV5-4 CASRLPDGPSDEQYF
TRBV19 CASSITGTLNTEAFF
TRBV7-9 CASSPLVGPTSYGYTF
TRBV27 CASSLNDRLSYTF
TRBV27 CASSFGTNYGYTF
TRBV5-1 CASSLVPTDTQYF
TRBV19 CASSTGQLLHYEQYF
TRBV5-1 CASSLDRANTGELFF
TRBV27 CASSFLFGTYEQYF
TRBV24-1 CATSDTYEQYF
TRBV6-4 CASSPGGAPNYGYTF
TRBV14 CASSQDSGSGYTF
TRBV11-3 CASSTSGGGEQFF
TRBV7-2 CASSFTGGQGRTEAFF
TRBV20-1 CSASLPVDTEAFF
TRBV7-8 CASSLFVQEQYF
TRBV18 CASSPGSREDAFF
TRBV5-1 CASSGTSGGAEEQFF
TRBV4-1 CASSYGLAGVKTYNEQFF
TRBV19 CASIGANQETQYF
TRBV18 CASSPPETDYGYTF
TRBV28 CASSGGLAGGYEQYF
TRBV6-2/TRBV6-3 CASSLNGGTYEQYF
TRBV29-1 CSVQLRGPDGYTF
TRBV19 CASSERLAGAPEQFF
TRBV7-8 CASSSLPPLAEQNIQYF
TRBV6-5 CAVRLGAYEQYF
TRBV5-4 CASSEAGPGEQFF
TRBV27 CASSLSNSVLDWDEQFF
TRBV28 CASSTVAGMSTDTQYF
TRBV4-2 CASSQEGGYETQYF